The T cell receptor beta chain under discussion was sequenced for a study of blood T cell repertoires in COVID-19. Study in general: Italy, Spain and the United States were the sources of the convalescent and acute COVID-19 samples. Sources were T cells, B-cell-depleted T cells, or PBMCs; the material itself was cDNA or gDNA.

Per the original data handling: The authors estimated nucleated cell counts from reference gene primer amplification. Sequenced by immunoSEQ multiplex PCR; TCRdb stores in-frame clones only, minus some. The DNA gave D and trimming, while V, J and clone size come from that table. The sample holds about 270,000 clones, approximately 86% seen once. V was cut by 7 bases and J by 5 bases, with 20 bases left in between. CDR3 length: 15 residues. Per germline, CDR1 LNHDA and CDR2 SQIVND (reference sequence). The chain employs TRBV19 and TRBJ1-2, with D unclear. This TCR came from a woman aged 55-69 years who had recovered from COVID-19. The source material was peripheral blood. The CDR3 protein is CASTPALTGGYGYTF. CDR3 bases: TGTGCCAGTACCCCGGCCTTGACGGGAGGGTATGGCTACACCTTC.